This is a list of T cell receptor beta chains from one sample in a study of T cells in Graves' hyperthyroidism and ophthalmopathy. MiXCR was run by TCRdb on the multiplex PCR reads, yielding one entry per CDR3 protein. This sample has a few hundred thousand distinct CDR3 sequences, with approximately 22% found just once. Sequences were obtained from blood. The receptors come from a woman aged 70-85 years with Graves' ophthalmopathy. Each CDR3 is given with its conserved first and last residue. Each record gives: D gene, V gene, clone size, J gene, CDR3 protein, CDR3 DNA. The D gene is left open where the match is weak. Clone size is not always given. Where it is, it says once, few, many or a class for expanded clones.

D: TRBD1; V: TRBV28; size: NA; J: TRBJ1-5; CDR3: CASSSRDRGLSNQPQHF; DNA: TGTGCCAGCAGTTCCCGGGACAGGGGCCTTAGCAATCAGCCCCAGCATTTT
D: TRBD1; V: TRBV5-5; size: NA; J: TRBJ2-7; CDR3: CASSFVRLPGQGLYEQYF; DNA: TGTGCCAGCAGCTTCGTCCGGCTACCGGGACAGGGGTTATACGAGCAGTACTTC
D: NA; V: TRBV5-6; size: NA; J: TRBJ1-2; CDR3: CASSFGRNYGYTF; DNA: TGTGCCAGCAGCTTCGGACGGAACTATGGCTACACCTTC
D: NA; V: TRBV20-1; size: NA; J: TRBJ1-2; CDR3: CSASVSRIYGYTF; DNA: TGCAGTGCTAGTGTTAGCAGGATCTATGGCTACACCTTC
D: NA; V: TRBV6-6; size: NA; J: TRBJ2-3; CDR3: CASSYSAVWTDTQYF; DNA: TGTGCCAGCAGTTACTCTGCGGTGTGGACAGATACGCAGTATTTT
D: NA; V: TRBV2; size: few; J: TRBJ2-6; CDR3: CARRGSGANVLTF; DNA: TGTGCCCGCCGAGGCTCTGGGGCCAACGTCCTGACTTTC
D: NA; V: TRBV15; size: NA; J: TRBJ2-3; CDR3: CATSRGLPGDTQYF; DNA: TGTGCCACCAGCAGAGGGCTACCCGGAGATACGCAGTATTTT
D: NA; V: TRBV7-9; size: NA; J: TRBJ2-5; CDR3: CASSPPSQETQYF; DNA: TGTGCCAGCAGCCCCCCAAGCCAAGAGACCCAGTACTTC
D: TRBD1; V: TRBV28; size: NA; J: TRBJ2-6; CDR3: CASSKTGGMAGANVLTF; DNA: TGTGCCAGCAGTAAGACAGGGGGCATGGCTGGGGCCAACGTCCTGACTTTC
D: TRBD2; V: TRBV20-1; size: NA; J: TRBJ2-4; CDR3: CSASYRGVAKNIQYF; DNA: TGCAGTGCTAGTTATCGGGGGGTAGCCAAAAACATTCAGTACTTC
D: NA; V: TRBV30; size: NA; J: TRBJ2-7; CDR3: CAWSVSQIAYEQYF; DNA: TGTGCCTGGAGTGTAAGCCAGATTGCCTACGAGCAGTACTTC
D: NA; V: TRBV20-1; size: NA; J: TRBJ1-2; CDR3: CSARIGTSPDGYTF; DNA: TGCAGTGCTCGGATAGGGACTTCCCCTGATGGCTACACCTTC
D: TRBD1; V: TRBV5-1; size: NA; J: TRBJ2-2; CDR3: CASSSTGGDTGELFF; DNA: TGCGCCAGCAGCTCGACAGGGGGGGACACCGGGGAGCTGTTTTTT
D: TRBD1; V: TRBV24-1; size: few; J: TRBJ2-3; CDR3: CATSEATGGYADTQYF; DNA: TGTGCCACCAGTGAGGCGACAGGGGGCTACGCAGATACGCAGTATTTT
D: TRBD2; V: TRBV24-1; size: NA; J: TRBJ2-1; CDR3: CATSEWTSGRHEQFF; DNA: TGTGCCACCAGTGAGTGGACTAGCGGGAGACATGAGCAGTTCTTC
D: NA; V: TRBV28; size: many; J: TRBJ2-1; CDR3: CASRFGLNEQFF; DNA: TGTGCCAGCAGGTTCGGACTAAATGAGCAGTTCTTC
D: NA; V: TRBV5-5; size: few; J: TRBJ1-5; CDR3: CASSFNGDSNQPQHF; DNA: TGTGCCAGCAGCTTCAACGGAGATAGCAATCAGCCCCAGCATTTT
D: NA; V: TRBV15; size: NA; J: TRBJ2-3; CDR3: CATSRGVVEDTQYF; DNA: TGTGCCACCAGCAGAGGTGTTGTGGAAGATACGCAGTATTTT
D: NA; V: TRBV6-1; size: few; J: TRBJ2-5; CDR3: CASSLRNQETQYF; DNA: TGTGCCAGCAGTTTGCGGAACCAAGAGACCCAGTACTTC
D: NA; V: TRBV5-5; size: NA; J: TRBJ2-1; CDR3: CASSSVQAYNEQFF; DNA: TGTGCCAGCAGCTCGGTTCAGGCCTACAATGAGCAGTTCTTC
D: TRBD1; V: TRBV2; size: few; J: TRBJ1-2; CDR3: CASRKGQGSYGYTF; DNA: TGTGCCAGCAGGAAAGGACAGGGTAGTTATGGCTACACCTTC
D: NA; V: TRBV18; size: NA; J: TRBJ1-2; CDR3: CASSPSNPGTAGGYTF; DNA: TGTGCCAGCTCACCATCCAACCCCGGGACGGCGGGTGGCTACACCTTC
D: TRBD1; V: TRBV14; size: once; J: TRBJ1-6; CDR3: CASSGLGQEYNSPLHF; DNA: TGTGCCAGCAGCGGCCTGGGACAGGAATATAATTCACCCCTCCACTTT
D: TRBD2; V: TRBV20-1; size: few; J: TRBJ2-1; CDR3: CSARDWTSGSREQFF; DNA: TGCAGTGCTAGAGATTGGACTAGCGGGAGTAGGGAGCAGTTCTTC
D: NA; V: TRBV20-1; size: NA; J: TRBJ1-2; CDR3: CSTQRKINYGYTF; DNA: TGCAGTACCCAAAGAAAGATTAACTATGGCTACACCTTC
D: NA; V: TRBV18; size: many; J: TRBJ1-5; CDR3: CASSPSGSNQPQHF; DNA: TGTGCCAGCAGTCCCTCTGGGAGCAATCAGCCCCAGCATTTT
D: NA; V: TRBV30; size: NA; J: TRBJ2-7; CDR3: CAYTGDFEGEQYF; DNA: TGTGCCTACACTGGGGACTTTGAGGGCGAGCAGTACTTC
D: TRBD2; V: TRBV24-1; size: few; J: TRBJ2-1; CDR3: CATPLAGETNEQFF; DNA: TGTGCCACCCCACTAGCGGGTGAAACCAATGAGCAGTTCTTC
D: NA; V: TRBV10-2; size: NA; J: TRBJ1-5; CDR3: CASTRGGDQPQHF; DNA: TGCGCCAGCACCCGAGGGGGGGATCAGCCCCAGCATTTT
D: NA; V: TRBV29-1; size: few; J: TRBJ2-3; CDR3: CSVASSTDTQYF; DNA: TGCAGCGTTGCTAGCAGCACAGATACGCAGTATTTT
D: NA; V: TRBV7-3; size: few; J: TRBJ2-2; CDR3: CASSPFSDHTGELFF; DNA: TGTGCCAGCAGCCCCTTTTCGGACCACACCGGGGAGCTGTTTTTT
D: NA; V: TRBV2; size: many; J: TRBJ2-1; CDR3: CASRIGQNNEQFF; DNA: TGTGCCAGCAGGATAGGACAGAACAATGAGCAGTTCTTC
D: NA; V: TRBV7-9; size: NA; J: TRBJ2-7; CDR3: CASSAGWYEQYF; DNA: TGTGCCTCGAGTGCAGGGTGGTACGAGCAGTACTTC
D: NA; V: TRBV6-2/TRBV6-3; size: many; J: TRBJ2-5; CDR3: CASSYGSPAETQYF; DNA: TGTGCCAGCAGTTACGGCAGTCCGGCGGAGACCCAGTACTTC
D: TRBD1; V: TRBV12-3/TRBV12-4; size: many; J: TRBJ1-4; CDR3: CASRNTGEGNEKLFF; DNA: TGTGCCAGCAGAAATACAGGGGAGGGTAATGAAAAACTGTTTTTT
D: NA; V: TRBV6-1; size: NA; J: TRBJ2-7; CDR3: CASSEEPGPTYEQCF; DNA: TGTGCCAGCAGTGAAGAACCCGGACCCACCTACGAGCAGTGCTTC
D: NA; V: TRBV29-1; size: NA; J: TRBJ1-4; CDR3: CSAGGTGATSEKLFF; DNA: TGCAGCGCCGGGGGGACTGGGGCAACTAGTGAAAAACTGTTTTTT
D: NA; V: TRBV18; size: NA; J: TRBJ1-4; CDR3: CASSRSVNEKLFF; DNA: TGTGCCAGCTCACGGTCGGTTAATGAAAAACTGTTTTTT
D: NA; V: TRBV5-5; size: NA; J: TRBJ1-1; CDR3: CASSRTTDGGTKAFF; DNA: TGTGCCAGCAGCCGAACGACAGATGGAGGGACTAAAGCTTTCTTT
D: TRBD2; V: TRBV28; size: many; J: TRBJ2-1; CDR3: CASSLWAVGLAGSGQFF; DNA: TGTGCCAGCAGTTTATGGGCAGTGGGACTAGCGGGATCGGGGCAGTTCTTC
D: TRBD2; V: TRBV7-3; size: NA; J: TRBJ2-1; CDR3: CASSPGSTSGVYNEQFF; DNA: TGTGCCAGCAGCCCGGGCTCAACTAGCGGAGTCTACAATGAGCAGTTCTTC
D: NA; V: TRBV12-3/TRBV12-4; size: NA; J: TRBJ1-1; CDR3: CASSPTTDTEAFF; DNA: TGTGCCAGCAGCCCAACGACGGACACTGAAGCTTTCTTT
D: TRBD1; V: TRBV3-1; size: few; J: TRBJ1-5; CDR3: CASRGQSNQPQHF; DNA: TGTGCCAGCAGGGGACAGAGCAATCAGCCCCAGCATTTT
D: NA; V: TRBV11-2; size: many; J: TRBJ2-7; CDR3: CASSLDSGYYEQYF; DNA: TGTGCCAGCAGCTTAGATTCTGGCTACTACGAGCAGTACTTC
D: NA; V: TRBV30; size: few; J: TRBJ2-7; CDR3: CAWSQTYEQYF; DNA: TGTGCCTGGAGCCAGACCTACGAGCAGTACTTC
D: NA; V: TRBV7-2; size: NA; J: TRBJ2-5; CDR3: CASSPRGGGEATQYF; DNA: TGTGCCAGCAGCCCCCGGGGAGGGGGAGAGGCGACCCAGTACTTC
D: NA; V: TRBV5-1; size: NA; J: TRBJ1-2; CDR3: CASSLAEGYYGYTF; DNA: TGCGCCAGCAGCTTGGCCGAGGGGTACTATGGCTACACCTTC
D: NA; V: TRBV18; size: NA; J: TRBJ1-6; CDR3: CASSSGPDSPLHF; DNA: TGTGCCAGCTCATCAGGTCCAGATTCACCCCTCCACTTT
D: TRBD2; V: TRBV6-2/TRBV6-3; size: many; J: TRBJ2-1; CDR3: CASSRLAGGKKDNEQFF; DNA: TGTGCCAGCAGCAGACTAGCGGGAGGAAAGAAGGACAATGAGCAGTTCTTC
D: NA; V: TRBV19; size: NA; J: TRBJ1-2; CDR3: CASSIWGDYKEGYTF; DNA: TGTGCCAGTAGTATTTGGGGGGACTACAAGGAAGGCTACACCTTC